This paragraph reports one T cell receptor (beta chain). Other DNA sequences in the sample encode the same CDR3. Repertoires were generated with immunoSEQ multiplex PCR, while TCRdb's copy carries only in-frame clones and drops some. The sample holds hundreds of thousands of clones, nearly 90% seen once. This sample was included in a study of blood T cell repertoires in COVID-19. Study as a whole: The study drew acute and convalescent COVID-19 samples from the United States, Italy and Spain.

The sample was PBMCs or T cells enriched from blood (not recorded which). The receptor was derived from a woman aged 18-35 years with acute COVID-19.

The CDR3 is CASSPRQGAGTEAFF. The CDR3 coding sequence is TGTGCCAGCTCACCGAGACAGGGGGCGGGGACTGAAGCTTTCTTT. This chain uses TRBV18 with TRBJ1-1; 10 bases are a match to TRBD1. The V segment lost 3 bases and the J segment 5 bases; nucleotides outside the gene matches: 6. The germline gives CDR1 KGHSH, CDR2 LQKENI. This CDR3 spans 15 amino acids. Full variable domain (rest looked up from reference TRBV18 and TRBJ1-1): NAGVMQNPRHLVRRRGQEARLRCSPMKGHSHVYWYRQLPEEGLKFMVYLQKENIIDESGMPKERFSAEFPKEGPSILRIQQVVRGDSAAYFCASSPRQGAGTEAFFGQGTRLTVV.